The rows below give T cell receptor beta chains drawn from one sample of a study of blood T cell repertoires in COVID-19. TCRdb's table, derived via immunoSEQ multiplex PCR, lists solely in-frame clones and lacks some. In the table there are about 270,000 clones, 82% of which are singletons. The specimen was peripheral blood. The receptors come from a woman under 30 with acute or convalescent COVID-19. Each CDR3 is given with its conserved first and last residue. The D gene is left open where the match is weak. Clone sizes are given selectively: once, few, many, or a class where the clone is expanded.

j_call: TRBJ2-1
clone_size: NA
v_call: TRBV9
d_call: TRBD2
cdr3_aa: CASSEGTSGRSEQFF
cdr3_nt: TGTGCCAGCAGCGAAGGGACTAGCGGGAGGAGTGAGCAGTTCTTC

j_call: TRBJ1-1
clone_size: once
v_call: TRBV6-2/TRBV6-3
d_call: NA
cdr3_aa: CASSYEAGSTEAFF
cdr3_nt: TGTGCCAGCAGTTACGAGGCCGGAAGCACTGAAGCTTTCTTT

j_call: TRBJ2-2
clone_size: NA
v_call: TRBV6-5
d_call: NA
cdr3_aa: CASSSRETISGELFF
cdr3_nt: TGTGCCAGCAGTTCCAGGGAAACAATCAGCGGGGAGCTGTTTTTT

j_call: TRBJ2-1
clone_size: NA
v_call: TRBV29-1
d_call: NA
cdr3_aa: CSVARGLSYNEQFF
cdr3_nt: TGCAGCGTGGCTAGGGGACTTTCCTACAATGAGCAGTTCTTC

j_call: TRBJ1-6
clone_size: NA
v_call: TRBV5-6
d_call: TRBD1
cdr3_aa: CASSGRDRMDSPLHF
cdr3_nt: TGTGCCAGCAGCGGCCGGGACAGGATGGATTCACCCCTCCACTTT

j_call: TRBJ1-1
clone_size: NA
v_call: TRBV4-3
d_call: TRBD1
cdr3_aa: CASSPGQANTEAFF
cdr3_nt: TGCGCCAGCAGCCCCGGACAGGCGAACACTGAAGCTTTCTTT

j_call: TRBJ1-3
clone_size: NA
v_call: TRBV19
d_call: TRBD1
cdr3_aa: CASSSWDSSGNTIYF
cdr3_nt: TGTGCCAGTAGTTCGTGGGACAGCTCTGGAAACACCATATATTTT

j_call: TRBJ2-2
clone_size: once
v_call: TRBV6-4
d_call: NA
cdr3_aa: CASSALAGAGELFF
cdr3_nt: TGTGCCAGCAGTGCGCTAGCTGGCGCCGGGGAGCTGTTTTTT

j_call: TRBJ2-7
clone_size: NA
v_call: TRBV5-6
d_call: NA
cdr3_aa: CASSLLSYEQYF
cdr3_nt: TGTGCCAGCAGCTTATTATCCTACGAGCAGTACTTC

j_call: TRBJ2-5
clone_size: NA
v_call: TRBV7-9
d_call: TRBD2
cdr3_aa: CASSSSGNRETQYF
cdr3_nt: TGTGCCAGCAGCTCGAGCGGGAATAGGGAGACCCAGTACTTC

j_call: TRBJ1-2
clone_size: NA
v_call: TRBV4-3
d_call: TRBD1
cdr3_aa: CASSQGGPGQPTGGYTF
cdr3_nt: TGCGCCAGCAGCCAAGGGGGGCCGGGACAGCCGACTGGTGGCTACACCTTC

j_call: TRBJ1-2
clone_size: NA
v_call: TRBV19
d_call: TRBD1
cdr3_aa: CASSSFPTGGAYGYTF
cdr3_nt: TGTGCCAGTAGTTCTTTTCCGACAGGGGGCGCTTATGGCTACACCTTC

j_call: TRBJ2-7
clone_size: NA
v_call: TRBV7-8
d_call: NA
cdr3_aa: CASSLVRDSYEQYF
cdr3_nt: TGTGCCAGCAGCTTAGTCCGGGACTCCTACGAGCAGTACTTC

j_call: TRBJ1-2
clone_size: NA
v_call: TRBV6-5
d_call: TRBD1
cdr3_aa: CASSYTGQGAGYTF
cdr3_nt: TGTGCCAGCAGTTACACGGGACAGGGGGCTGGCTACACCTTC

j_call: TRBJ2-2
clone_size: many
v_call: TRBV24-1
d_call: TRBD2
cdr3_aa: CATSDPGLAGGSGELFF
cdr3_nt: TGTGCCACCAGTGACCCCGGACTAGCGGGAGGGTCCGGGGAGCTGTTTTTT

j_call: TRBJ2-3
clone_size: NA
v_call: TRBV30
d_call: TRBD1
cdr3_aa: CAWSVGTGSTDTQYF
cdr3_nt: TGTGCCTGGAGTGTAGGGACAGGGAGCACAGATACGCAGTATTTT

j_call: TRBJ2-1
clone_size: NA
v_call: TRBV2
d_call: TRBD1
cdr3_aa: CASSPDRDEQFF
cdr3_nt: TGTGCCAGCAGTCCCGACAGGGATGAGCAGTTCTTC

j_call: TRBJ1-5
clone_size: once
v_call: TRBV3-1/TRBV3-2
d_call: NA
cdr3_aa: CASSQDYSNQPQHF
cdr3_nt: TGTGCCAGCAGCCAAGATTATAGCAATCAGCCCCAGCATTTT

j_call: TRBJ1-4
clone_size: NA
v_call: TRBV9
d_call: TRBD1
cdr3_aa: CASSARQGGEKLFF
cdr3_nt: TGTGCCAGCAGCGCCCGACAGGGCGGTGAAAAACTGTTTTTT

j_call: TRBJ2-4
clone_size: NA
v_call: TRBV6-1
d_call: NA
cdr3_aa: CASSENSPPRIKREAKNIQYF
cdr3_nt: TGTGCCAGCAGTGAAAATAGCCCCCCCAGGATAAAACGGGAAGCCAAAAACATTCAGTACTTC

j_call: TRBJ2-3
clone_size: NA
v_call: TRBV6-4
d_call: TRBD2
cdr3_aa: CASSDIAGGSDTQYF
cdr3_nt: TGTGCCAGCAGCGATATAGCGGGAGGATCAGATACGCAGTATTTT

j_call: TRBJ2-1
clone_size: NA
v_call: TRBV7-9
d_call: TRBD1
cdr3_aa: CASSRDRESGEQFF
cdr3_nt: TGTGCCAGCAGCCGGGACAGGGAATCGGGCGAGCAGTTCTTC

j_call: TRBJ1-1
clone_size: NA
v_call: TRBV27
d_call: TRBD1
cdr3_aa: CASSSWTGSNTEAFF
cdr3_nt: TGTGCCAGCAGTTCTTGGACAGGGAGTAACACTGAAGCTTTCTTT

j_call: TRBJ2-7
clone_size: NA
v_call: TRBV7-2
d_call: TRBD1
cdr3_aa: CASSLVGTGASYEQYF
cdr3_nt: TGTGCCAGCAGCTTAGTCGGGACAGGGGCCTCCTACGAGCAGTACTTC

j_call: TRBJ1-2
clone_size: NA
v_call: TRBV19
d_call: TRBD1
cdr3_aa: CASSKTQGATYGYTF
cdr3_nt: TGTGCCAGTAGTAAGACACAGGGGGCGACCTATGGCTACACCTTC